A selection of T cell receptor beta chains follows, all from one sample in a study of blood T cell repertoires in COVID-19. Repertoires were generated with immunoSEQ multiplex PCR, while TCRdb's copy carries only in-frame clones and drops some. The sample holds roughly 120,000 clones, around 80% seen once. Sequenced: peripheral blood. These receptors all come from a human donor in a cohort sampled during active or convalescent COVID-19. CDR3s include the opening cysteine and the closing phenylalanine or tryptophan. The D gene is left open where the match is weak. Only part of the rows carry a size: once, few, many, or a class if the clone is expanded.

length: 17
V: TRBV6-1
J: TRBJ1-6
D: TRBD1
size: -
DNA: TGTGCCAGCAGTGAAAGGGACAGCTACATCTATAATTCACCCCTCCACTTT
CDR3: CASSERDSYIYNSPLHF

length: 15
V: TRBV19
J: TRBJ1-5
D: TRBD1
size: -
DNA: TGTGCCAGTAGTGGGCTGACAGGGAGGAATCAGCCCCAGCATTTT
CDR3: CASSGLTGRNQPQHF

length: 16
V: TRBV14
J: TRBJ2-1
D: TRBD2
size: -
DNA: TGTGCCAGCAGCCCTCTAGCGGGACGCTCCTACAATGAGCAGTTCTTC
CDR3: CASSPLAGRSYNEQFF

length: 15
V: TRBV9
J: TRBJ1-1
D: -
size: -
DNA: TGTGCCAGCAGCGTAGGTCCAGGGAAGAACACTGAAGCTTTCTTT
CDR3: CASSVGPGKNTEAFF

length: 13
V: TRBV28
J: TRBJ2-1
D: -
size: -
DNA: TGTGCCAGCCTCCGGGACTTGGGCGATGAGCAGTTCTTC
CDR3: CASLRDLGDEQFF

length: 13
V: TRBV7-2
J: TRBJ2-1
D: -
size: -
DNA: TGTGCCAGCAGCTTAGTACAGTACAATGAGCAGTTCTTC
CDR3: CASSLVQYNEQFF

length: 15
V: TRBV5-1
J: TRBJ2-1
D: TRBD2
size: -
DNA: TGCGCCAGCAGCTCCTGGACTAGCGGTAACAATGAGCAGTTCTTC
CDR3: CASSSWTSGNNEQFF

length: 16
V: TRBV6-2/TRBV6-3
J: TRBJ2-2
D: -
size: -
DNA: TGTGCCAGCAGTTACCGGGGTAGGATATACACCGGGGAGCTGTTTTTT
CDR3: CASSYRGRIYTGELFF

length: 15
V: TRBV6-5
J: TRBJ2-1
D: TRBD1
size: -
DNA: TGTGCCACCGCACCGGGACAGAGCTCCTACAATGAGCAGTTCTTC
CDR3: CATAPGQSSYNEQFF

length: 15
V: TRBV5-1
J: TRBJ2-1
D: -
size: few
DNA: TGCGCCAGCAGCTCCGGACACCGACAGGACAATGAGCAGTTCTTC
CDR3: CASSSGHRQDNEQFF

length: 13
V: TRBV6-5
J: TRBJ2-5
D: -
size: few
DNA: TGTGCCAGCAGTCGCGGATACCAAGAGACCCAGTACTTC
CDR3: CASSRGYQETQYF

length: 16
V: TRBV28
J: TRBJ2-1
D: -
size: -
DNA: TGTGCCAGCAGTTTAGGTTTCTTCAGCTCCTACAATGAGCAGTTCTTC
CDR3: CASSLGFFSSYNEQFF

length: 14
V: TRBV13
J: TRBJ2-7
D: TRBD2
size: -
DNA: TGTGCCAGCAGCCAACTAGCGGGCGGCTACGAGCAGTACTTC
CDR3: CASSQLAGGYEQYF

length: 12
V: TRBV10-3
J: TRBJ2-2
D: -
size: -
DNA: TGTGCCATCAGTGAAATGAGCAGGGAGCTGTTTTTT
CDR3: CAISEMSRELFF

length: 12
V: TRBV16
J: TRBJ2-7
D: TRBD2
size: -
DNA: TGTGCGAGCGGGGGGTCACGCTACGAGCAGTACTTC
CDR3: CASGGSRYEQYF

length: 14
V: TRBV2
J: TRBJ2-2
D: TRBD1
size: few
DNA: TGTGCCAGCGCCTTGGACAGGGATACCGGGGAGCTGTTTTTT
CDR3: CASALDRDTGELFF

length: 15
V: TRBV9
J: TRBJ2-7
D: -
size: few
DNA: TGTGCCAGCAGCGTAGGGGCGGGGGCCACCTACGAGCAGTACTTC
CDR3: CASSVGAGATYEQYF

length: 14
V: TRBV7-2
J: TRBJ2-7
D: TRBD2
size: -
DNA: TGTGCCAGCAGCTTAGGGGGAGGGACCTACGAGCAGTACTTC
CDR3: CASSLGGGTYEQYF

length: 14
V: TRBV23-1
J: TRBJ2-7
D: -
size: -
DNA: TGCGCCAGCAGTCAATATCGGGCAGGGGGGGAGCAGTACTTC
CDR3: CASSQYRAGGEQYF

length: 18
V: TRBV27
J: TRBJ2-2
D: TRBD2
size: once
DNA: TGTGCCAGCAGTTTGACTAGCGGGGGGATTTCGAACACCGGGGAGCTGTTTTTT
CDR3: CASSLTSGGISNTGELFF

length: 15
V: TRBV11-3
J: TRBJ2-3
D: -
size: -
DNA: TGTGCCAGCAGCTTAGATTGGGAGACCACAGATACGCAGTATTTT
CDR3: CASSLDWETTDTQYF

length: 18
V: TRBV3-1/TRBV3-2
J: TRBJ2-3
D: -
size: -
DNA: TGTGCCAGCAGCCAAGATGGCGGCGGCCCCGGGAATCCAGATACGCAGTATTTT
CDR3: CASSQDGGGPGNPDTQYF